The 27 T cell receptor beta chains listed next were all sequenced from one sample in a study of CD8 T cells in Susac syndrome. Random hexamers were used to reverse transcribe the RNA input (about 0.5 to 1 ug). MiXCR, run by TCRdb on the immunoSEQ multiplex PCR reads, gives a single entry per CDR3 protein. The sample lists approximately 190,000 distinct CDR3 sequences; 90% to 96% were seen once. Sequenced: CD4+ T cells from PBMCs. The receptors stem from a human donor with Susac syndrome.

The chain joins TRBV29-1 to TRBJ2-5; 10 bases are shared with TRBD1. Trimming removed 4 bases from V and 2 bases from J; junction bases left unmatched: 7. The germline V gene encodes CDR1 SQVTM and CDR2 ANQGSEA. The CDR3 totals 15 residues. The CDR3 is CSVVSTGQGQETQYF. As DNA, the CDR3 is TGCAGCGTTGTTTCGACGGGACAGGGGCAAGAGACCCAGTACTTC.

The CDR3 DNA follows: TGCGCCAGCAGCTTGGCGGGCGCAGCGGGGGGCACAGATACGCAGTATTTT. It specifies CASSLAGAAGGTDTQYF. The V gene is TRBV5-1, the J gene TRBJ2-3, with 8 positions matching TRBD2. The germline CDR1 and CDR2 sequences are SGHRS and YFSETQ. The CDR3 has 17 residues. V lost 0 bases, J lost 1 base, and 7 bases stayed unmatched.

The chain is built from TRBV19 and TRBJ2-7; 7 positions match TRBD1. The germline V gene encodes CDR1 LNHDA and CDR2 SQIVND (reference sequence). Losses at the gene ends were 4 bases for V and 3 bases for J; bases not matched to a gene: 3. CDR3 length: 13 amino acids. The CDR3 DNA reads as TGTGCCAGTAGTAGGGACAGAGTCTACGAGCAGTACTTC. Protein: CASSRDRVYEQYF.

The V and J genes are TRBV6-2 or TRBV6-3 and TRBJ1-2; 9 bases fit TRBD1. V gave up 1 base and J gave up 6 bases; unmatched junction bases: 3. The CDR3 extends over 14 amino acids. Germline-derived CDR1 and CDR2 are MNHEY and SVGEGT. CDR3 nucleotide sequence: TGTGCCAGCAGTTACTTCGGACAGGGGAATGGCTACACCTTC. This codes for CASSYFGQGNGYTF.

This sequence joins TRBV15 and TRBJ1-1; the D is unclear. Trimming stripped 5 bases from V and 0 bases from J, with 10 bases between. The CDR3 consists of 14 residues. Germline assignment: CDR1 LNHNV and CDR2 YYDKDF (reference sequence). In DNA form, the CDR3 reads TGTGCCACCAGCGTTTCCCGCTTGAACACTGAAGCTTTCTTT. It translates to CATSVSRLNTEAFF.

The genes are TRBV29-1 and TRBJ2-7, with a tentative D call TRBD1 (5 bases). V lost 4 bases and J 2 bases, leaving 12 bases between the germline ends. CDR1 SQVTM and CDR2 ANQGSEA come from the germline V gene. This CDR3 region has 13 residues. CDR3 residues: CSVGGPLAYEQYF. The CDR3 coding sequence is TGCAGCGTTGGGGGCCCTCTCGCCTACGAGCAGTACTTC.

V is TRBV30 and J is TRBJ1-3; D possibly corresponds to TRBD1 (5 bases). In germline, CDR1 is GTSNPN, CDR2 SVGIG (reference sequence). The ends were cut back, 1 base at V and 0 bases at J, with 10 bases in the middle. CDR3 length: 15 amino acids. CDR3 in DNA: TGTGCCTGGAGTGCGGGACGGCGCTCTGGAAACACCATATATTTT. Encoded protein: CAWSAGRRSGNTIYF.

V gene TRBV20-1 combines with J gene TRBJ2-7; 14 bases are shared with TRBD2. The CDR3 spans 14 residues. Germline loops: CDR1 DFQATT, CDR2 SNEGSKA (reference sequence). The ends lost 6 bases at V and 2 bases at J; junction bases unmatched: 3. In nucleotides, the CDR3 is TGCAGTGCAAGACTAGCGGGGGGGACCTACGAGCAGTACTTC. It encodes CSARLAGGTYEQYF.

The genes are TRBV30 and TRBJ1-4, with D uncertain. Looked up from germline, CDR1 is GTSNPN and CDR2 is SVGIG (reference sequence). The V gene lost 0 bases and the J gene lost 5 bases, with 7 bases spanning the gap. CDR3 length: 13 residues. CDR3 bases: TGTGCCTGGAGTGTAGTGGAGAATGAAAAACTGTTTTTT. Its protein product is CAWSVVENEKLFF. Combining the CDR3 with reference TRBV30 and TRBJ1-4 gives the whole variable domain SQTIHQWPATLVQPVGSPLSLECTVEGTSNPNLYWYRQAAGRGLQLLFYSVGIGQISSEVPQNLSASRPQDRQFILSSKKLLLSDSGFYLCAWSVVENEKLFFGSGTQLSVL.

V and J are TRBV20-1 and TRBJ2-5; a weak D match, TRBD1 (6 bases). This CDR3 comprises 12 residues. Trimming left V 6 bases short and J 3 bases short, with 11 bases between. Germline V CDR1 and CDR2: DFQATT, SNEGSKA (reference sequence). The CDR3 region is CSAGTSEETQYF. The CDR3 bases are TGCAGTGCCGGGACATCTGAAGAGACCCAGTACTTC.

The gene calls are TRBV12-5 and TRBJ1-5; no firm D call. CDR1 is LGHNT and CDR2 is FRNRAP in the germline V gene. This CDR3 has 16 residues. The germline V and J ends were trimmed by 2 bases and 2 bases, with 13 bases remaining between them. The CDR3 sequence is CASGLLQMEGNQPQHF. DNA for the CDR3: TGTGCTAGTGGTTTGCTACAGATGGAGGGCAATCAGCCCCAGCATTTT.

This clonotype was picked up one time. The rearrangement uses TRBV30 and TRBJ2-7; D is undetermined. V was trimmed by 4 bases and J by 3 bases, leaving 7 bases between them. Germline V gene sequence: CDR1 GTSNPN, CDR2 SVGIG (reference sequence). The CDR3 has 11 residues. The CDR3 DNA reads TGTGCCTGGAAAAGCGACTACGAGCAGTACTTC. Translation: CAWKSDYEQYF.

The chain links TRBV3-1 to TRBJ2-5, with D possibly matching TRBD2 (6 bases). This CDR3 is built from 16 residues. V was cut by 0 bases and J by 4 bases, with 15 bases left in between. The germline V gene has CDR1 LGHDT and CDR2 YNNKEL (reference sequence). The CDR3 DNA reads TGTGCCAGCAGCCAAGATATAGGGAGGCGTATAGAGACCCAGTACTTC. This codes for CASSQDIGRRIETQYF.

The V gene is TRBV12-3 or TRBV12-4, the J gene TRBJ2-7, with 8 bases that match TRBD1. CDR3 length: 14 amino acids. The J segment lost 3 bases and the V segment lost 1 base, leaving 2 bases of the junction unmatched. The CDR3 loop is CASSLGTGNYEQYF. In DNA, the CDR3 is TGTGCCAGCAGTTTAGGGACAGGGAACTACGAGCAGTACTTC.

The V gene is TRBV27, the J gene TRBJ1-2; 7 bases align to TRBD1. Germline values: CDR1 MNHEY, CDR2 SMNVEV (reference sequence). This CDR3 contains 14 residues. Trimming at V came to 5 bases and at J to 4 bases, leaving 7 bases not matched to a gene. For the CDR3, the DNA is TGTGCCAGCAGTCCCCGACAGGGAGGCTATGGCTACACCTTC. It encodes CASSPRQGGYGYTF.

This clonotype was detected only once. CDR3: CASSSPGGFEKLFF. The DNA for the CDR3 is TGTGCCAGCAGCTCCCCAGGGGGGTTTGAAAAACTGTTTTTT. The V gene is TRBV7-2, the J gene TRBJ1-4; 7 nucleotides align to TRBD1. Losses at the gene ends were 4 bases for V and 7 bases for J; bases not matched to a gene: 6. The CDR3 runs 14 residues. From germline, CDR1 is SGHTA and CDR2 FQGNSA.

V is TRBV6-5 and J is TRBJ1-5; 7 bases match TRBD1. CDR3 length: 15 residues. V lost 6 bases to trimming and J lost 1 base; unmatched junction nucleotides: 6. The germline CDR1 and CDR2 sequences are MNHEY and SVGAGI. The CDR3 spells CASSPTGLSNQPQHF. The CDR3 DNA follows: TGTGCCAGCAGCCCGACAGGGTTGAGCAATCAGCCCCAGCATTTT.

The rearrangement links TRBV11-3 to TRBJ2-1; D gene unclear. Germline values: CDR1 SGHNT, CDR2 YENEEA. Trimming left V 1 base short and J 5 bases short, with 6 bases between. CDR3 length: 13 residues. The CDR3 loop reads CASSLGADNEQFF. Here the CDR3 DNA reads TGTGCCAGCAGCTTAGGGGCCGACAATGAGCAGTTCTTC.

The chain carries TRBV11-2 and TRBJ2-5; unclear D gene. This CDR3 comprises 14 residues. Germline V gene data show CDR1 as SGHAT and CDR2 as FQNNGV. With 5 bases removed from V and 1 base from J, the gap between germline ends came to 11 bases. CDR3 sequence reads: CASSPQRFQETQYF. In nucleotides, the CDR3 is TGTGCCAGCAGCCCTCAGAGGTTCCAAGAGACCCAGTACTTC.

This rearrangement joins TRBV12-3 or TRBV12-4 to TRBJ1-1; 7 nucleotides align to TRBD1. Losses at the gene ends were 7 bases for V and 1 base for J; bases not matched to a gene: 3. The CDR3 is 13 amino acids. In nucleotides, the CDR3 is TGTGCCAGCACAGACAGGGCGAACACTGAAGCTTTCTTT. It encodes CASTDRANTEAFF.

The chain has TRBV29-1 and TRBJ2-2, with D uncertain. The V and J ends lost 3 bases and 6 bases respectively, with 2 bases between them. Germline V lookup: CDR1 SQVTM, CDR2 ANQGSEA. This CDR3 region has 10 residues. CDR3 sequence (DNA): TGCAGCGTTGAGGCCGGGGAGCTGTTTTTT. This gives the protein CSVEAGELFF.

V is TRBV9 and J is TRBJ2-5; TRBD2 aligns across 10 bases. The V segment lost 0 bases and the J segment 5 bases; nucleotides outside the gene matches: 4. This CDR3 is 15 amino acids long. Germline-derived CDR1 and CDR2 are SGDLS and YYNGEE. The DNA of the CDR3 is TGTGCCAGCAGCGTAGAAGCGGGGGGGCCTGAGACCCAGTACTTC. It codes for CASSVEAGGPETQYF.

The genes are TRBV18 and TRBJ1-2, with D possibly matching TRBD1 (6 bases). V dropped 1 base and J dropped 2 bases, with 11 bases sitting between them. The CDR3 sequence is 15 residues long. The germline V gene has CDR1 KGHSH and CDR2 LQKENI. The CDR3 sequence: CASSPRDTPNYGYTF. The DNA of the CDR3 is TGTGCCAGCTCACCACGGGACACCCCAAACTATGGCTACACCTTC.

The chain couples TRBV29-1 to TRBJ2-7; 12 bases match TRBD1. The CDR3 totals 15 residues. With 3 bases clipped from V and 4 bases from J, the junction kept 7 bases outside the gene matches. Germline CDR1 SQVTM, CDR2 ANQGSEA. The CDR3 DNA sequence: TGCAGCGTTGAGGGGGGGACAGGGGGCCAGTACGAGCAGTACTTC. It specifies CSVEGGTGGQYEQYF.

The genes are TRBV5-4 and TRBJ2-3; 7 bases match TRBD2. CDR1 and CDR2 (germline): SGHNT, YYREEE (reference sequence). V lost 9 bases to trimming and J lost 0 bases; unmatched junction nucleotides: 10. There are 15 residues in the CDR3. CDR3 DNA: TGTGCCACCCTCGGCAAGCGGGGTAGCACAGATACGCAGTATTTT. This translates into CATLGKRGSTDTQYF.

J is TRBJ1-6 and V is TRBV6-1, with D perhaps TRBD1 (5 bases). The CDR3 is 16 amino acids. Germline CDR1 MNHNS, CDR2 SASEGT. Trimming left V 6 bases short and J 8 bases short, with 20 bases between. The CDR3 loop reads CASRRRVGVRDSPLHF. The DNA of the CDR3 is TGTGCCAGCAGGAGGAGGGTGGGGGTCAGGGATTCACCCCTCCACTTT.

The chain carries TRBV5-4 and TRBJ2-5; 9 bases fit TRBD2. The V gene end was trimmed by 4 bases and the J gene end by 5 bases; junction bases not matched to a gene: 18. Germline V lookup: CDR1 SGHNT, CDR2 YYREEE (reference sequence). This CDR3 has 18 amino acids. CDR3: CASSRRGGAVEGSETQYF. The CDR3 DNA reads as TGTGCCAGCAGCAGACGCGGGGGGGCCGTGGAGGGTTCGGAGACCCAGTACTTC.